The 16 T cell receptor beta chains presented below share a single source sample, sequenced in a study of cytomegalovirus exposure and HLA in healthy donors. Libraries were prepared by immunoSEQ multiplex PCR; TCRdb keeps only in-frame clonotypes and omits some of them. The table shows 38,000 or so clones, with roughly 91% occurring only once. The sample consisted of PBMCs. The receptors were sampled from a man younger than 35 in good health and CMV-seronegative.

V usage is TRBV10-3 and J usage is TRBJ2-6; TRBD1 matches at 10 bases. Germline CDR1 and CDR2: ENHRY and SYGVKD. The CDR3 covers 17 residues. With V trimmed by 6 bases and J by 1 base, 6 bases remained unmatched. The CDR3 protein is CAISRDRGYSGANVLTF. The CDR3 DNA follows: TGTGCCATCAGCCGGGACAGGGGTTATTCTGGGGCCAACGTCCTGACTTTC.

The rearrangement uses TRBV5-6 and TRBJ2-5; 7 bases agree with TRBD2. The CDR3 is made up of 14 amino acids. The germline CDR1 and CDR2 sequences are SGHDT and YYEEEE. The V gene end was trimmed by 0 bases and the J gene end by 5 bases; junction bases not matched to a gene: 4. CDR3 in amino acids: CASSLDWGGETQYF. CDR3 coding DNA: TGTGCCAGCAGCTTGGACTGGGGAGGGGAGACCCAGTACTTC. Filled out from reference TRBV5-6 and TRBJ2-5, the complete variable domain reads DAGVTQSPTHLIKTRGQQVTLRCSPKSGHDTVSWYQQALGQGPQFIFQYYEEEERQRGNFPDRFSGHQFPNYSSELNVNALLLGDSALYLCASSLDWGGETQYFGPGTRLLVL.

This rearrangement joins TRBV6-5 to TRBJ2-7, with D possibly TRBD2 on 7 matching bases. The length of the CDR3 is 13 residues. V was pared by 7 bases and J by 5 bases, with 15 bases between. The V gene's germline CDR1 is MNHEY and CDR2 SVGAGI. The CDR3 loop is CASIGGDRHEQYF. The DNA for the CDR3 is TGTGCCAGCATAGGGGGGGATCGCCACGAGCAGTACTTC.

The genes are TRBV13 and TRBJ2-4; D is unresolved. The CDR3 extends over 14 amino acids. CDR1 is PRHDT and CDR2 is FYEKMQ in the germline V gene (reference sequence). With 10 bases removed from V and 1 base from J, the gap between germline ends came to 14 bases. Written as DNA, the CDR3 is TGTGCCACCGCGGAACGGCTGGCCAAAAACATTCAGTACTTC. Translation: CATAERLAKNIQYF.

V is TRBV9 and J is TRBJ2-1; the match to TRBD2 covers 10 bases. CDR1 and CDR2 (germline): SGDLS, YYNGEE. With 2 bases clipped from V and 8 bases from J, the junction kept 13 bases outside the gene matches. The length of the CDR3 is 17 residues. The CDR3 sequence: CASSVSLRLAGVYEQFF. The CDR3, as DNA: TGTGCCAGCAGCGTCAGCCTAAGGCTAGCGGGGGTCTATGAGCAGTTCTTC.

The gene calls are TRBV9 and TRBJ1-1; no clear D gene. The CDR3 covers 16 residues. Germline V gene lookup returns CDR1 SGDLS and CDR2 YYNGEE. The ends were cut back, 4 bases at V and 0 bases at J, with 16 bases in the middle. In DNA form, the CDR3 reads TGTGCCAGCAGCCCCCCGCACATATACATGAACACTGAAGCTTTCTTT. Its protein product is CASSPPHIYMNTEAFF.

CDR3 nucleotide sequence: TGTGCCACCAGCAGCGCGGGGGCGCGCACTGAAGCTTTCTTT. Its translation is CATSSAGARTEAFF. This chain uses TRBV15 with TRBJ1-1; possible D gene TRBD1, 6 bases. CDR1 is LNHNV, CDR2 YYDKDF, per germline (reference sequence). Trimming pared 3 bases from V and 4 bases from J, leaving 12 bases between. This CDR3 is 14 amino acids long.

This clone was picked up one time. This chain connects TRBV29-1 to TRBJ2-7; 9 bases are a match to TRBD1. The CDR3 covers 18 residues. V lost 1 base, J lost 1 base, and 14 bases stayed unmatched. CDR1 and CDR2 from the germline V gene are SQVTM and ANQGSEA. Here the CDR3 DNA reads TGCAGCGTTGAAGTAAGGACAGGGGTTCTGGTTAGGTCCTACGAGCAGTACTTC. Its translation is CSVEVRTGVLVRSYEQYF.

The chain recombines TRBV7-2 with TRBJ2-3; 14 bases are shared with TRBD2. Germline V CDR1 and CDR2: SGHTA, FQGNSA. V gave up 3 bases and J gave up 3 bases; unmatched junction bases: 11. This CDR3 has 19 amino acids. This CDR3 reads CASSLTGLAGEEDTDTQYF. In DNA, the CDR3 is TGTGCCAGCAGCTTGACGGGACTAGCGGGGGAGGAAGATACAGATACGCAGTATTTT.

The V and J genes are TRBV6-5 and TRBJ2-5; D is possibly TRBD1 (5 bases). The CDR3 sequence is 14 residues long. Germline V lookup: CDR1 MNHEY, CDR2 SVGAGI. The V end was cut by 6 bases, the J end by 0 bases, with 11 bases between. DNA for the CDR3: TGTGCCAGCAGCCAGGACACGTACCAAGAGACCCAGTACTTC. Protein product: CASSQDTYQETQYF.

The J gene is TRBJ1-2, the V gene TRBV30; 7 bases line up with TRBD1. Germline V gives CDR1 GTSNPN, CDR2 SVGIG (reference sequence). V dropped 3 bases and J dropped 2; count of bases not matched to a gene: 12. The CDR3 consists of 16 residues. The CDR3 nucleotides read TGTGCCTGGAGCGGTGAACAGGGGATTTTAAACTATGGCTACACCTTC. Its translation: CAWSGEQGILNYGYTF. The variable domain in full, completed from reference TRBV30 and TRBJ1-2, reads SQTIHQWPATLVQPVGSPLSLECTVEGTSNPNLYWYRQAAGRGLQLLFYSVGIGQISSEVPQNLSASRPQDRQFILSSKKLLLSDSGFYLCAWSGEQGILNYGYTFGSGTRLTVV.

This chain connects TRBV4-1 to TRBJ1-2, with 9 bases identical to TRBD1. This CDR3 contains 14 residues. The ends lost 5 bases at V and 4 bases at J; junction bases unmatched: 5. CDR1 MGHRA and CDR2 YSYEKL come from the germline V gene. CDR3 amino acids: CASSETGGSYGYTF. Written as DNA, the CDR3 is TGCGCCAGCAGCGAGACAGGGGGGAGCTATGGCTACACCTTC.

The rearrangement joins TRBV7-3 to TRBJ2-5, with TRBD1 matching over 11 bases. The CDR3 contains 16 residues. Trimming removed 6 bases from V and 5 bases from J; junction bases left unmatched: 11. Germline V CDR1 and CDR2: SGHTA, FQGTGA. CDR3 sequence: CASSAGQGVLGETQYF. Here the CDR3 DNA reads TGTGCCAGCAGTGCGGGACAGGGGGTACTCGGGGAGACCCAGTACTTC.

As DNA, the CDR3 is TGTGCCAGCAGCGTAGGGGTGCTCACAGATACGCAGTATTTT. It translates to CASSVGVLTDTQYF. The rearrangement links TRBV6-1 to TRBJ2-3, with a weak D call TRBD1 (5 bases). The length of the CDR3 is 14 residues. The germline gives CDR1 MNHNS, CDR2 SASEGT. Trimming took 6 bases from V and 2 from J, leaving 12 bases between them.

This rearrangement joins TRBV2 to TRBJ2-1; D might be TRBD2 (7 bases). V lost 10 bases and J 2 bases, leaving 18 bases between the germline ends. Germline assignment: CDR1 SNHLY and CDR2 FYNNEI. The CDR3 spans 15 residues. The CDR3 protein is CATQPEGGTYNEQFF. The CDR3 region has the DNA TGTGCCACCCAACCAGAGGGGGGGACCTACAATGAGCAGTTCTTC.

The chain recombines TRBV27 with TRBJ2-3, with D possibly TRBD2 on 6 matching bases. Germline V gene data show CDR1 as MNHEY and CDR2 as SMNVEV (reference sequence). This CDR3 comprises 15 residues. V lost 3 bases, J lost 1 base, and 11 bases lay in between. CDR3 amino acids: CASSFGGMRTDTQYF. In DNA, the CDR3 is TGTGCCAGCAGTTTTGGGGGGATGCGCACAGATACGCAGTATTTT.